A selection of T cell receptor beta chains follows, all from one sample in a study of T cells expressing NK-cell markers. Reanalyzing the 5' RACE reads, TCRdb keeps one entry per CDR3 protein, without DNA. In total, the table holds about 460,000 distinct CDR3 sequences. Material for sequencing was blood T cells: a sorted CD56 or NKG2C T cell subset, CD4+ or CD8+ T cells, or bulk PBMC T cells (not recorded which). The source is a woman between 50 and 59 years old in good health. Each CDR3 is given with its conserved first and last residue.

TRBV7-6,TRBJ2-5,CASSLGREGTQYF
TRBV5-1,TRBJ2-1,CASSPIRQGVNNEQFF
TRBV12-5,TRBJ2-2,CASGPGPNTGELFF
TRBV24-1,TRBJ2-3,CATSAPLAGSSDTQYF
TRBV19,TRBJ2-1,CASSSRAGGGYNEQFF
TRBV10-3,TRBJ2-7,CAISERRGRSYEQYF
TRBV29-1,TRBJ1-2,CSVEQGYGYTF
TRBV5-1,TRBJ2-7,CASSPEGSAIYEQYF
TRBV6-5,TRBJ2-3,CASKPKAGIISTDTQYF
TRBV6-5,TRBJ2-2,CASSYCGRSCPGELFF
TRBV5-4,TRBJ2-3,CASRRAGEDTQYF
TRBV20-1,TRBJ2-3,CSAILRASGSTDTQYF
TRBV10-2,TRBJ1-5,CASSPRTGGSNQPQHF
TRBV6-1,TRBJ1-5,CASSAVSNGGPQHF
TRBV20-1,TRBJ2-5,CSAALVGQGETQYF
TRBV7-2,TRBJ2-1,CASSLVVAGVNEQFF
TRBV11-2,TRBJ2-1,CASSLRDHNNEQFF
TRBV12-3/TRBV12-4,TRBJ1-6,CASRVTGAPALHF
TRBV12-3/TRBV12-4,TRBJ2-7,CASRERGEQYF
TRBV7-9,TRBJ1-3,CASSRGFGSGNTIYF
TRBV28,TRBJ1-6,CASSSPGTAGSPLHF
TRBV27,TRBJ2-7,CASMGQSSYEQYF
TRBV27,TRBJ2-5,CASAAGWQSVETQYF
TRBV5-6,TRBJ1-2,CASSFSGNYGYTF
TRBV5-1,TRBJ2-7,CASSPFRTGEEQYF
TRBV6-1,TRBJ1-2,CASSGNRVGYGYTF
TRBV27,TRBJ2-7,CASKPSGSRYEQYF
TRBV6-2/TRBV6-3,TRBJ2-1,CASMAGFPPNEQFF
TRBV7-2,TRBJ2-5,CASSLGLAGASETQYF
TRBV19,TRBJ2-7,CASKEASGTSYEQYF
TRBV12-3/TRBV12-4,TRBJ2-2,CASSPSPRGTGELFF
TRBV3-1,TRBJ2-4,CASSQGKGNRNIQYF
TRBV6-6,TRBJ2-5,CASNPTPRNQETQYF
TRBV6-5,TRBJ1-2,CASSYSWDTTAGYTF
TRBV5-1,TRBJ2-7,CASSLAVSQGIEQYF
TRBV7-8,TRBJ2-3,CASSQKREHADTQYF
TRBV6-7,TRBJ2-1,CASSYSNGGISNEQFF
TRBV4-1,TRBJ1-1,CASRPPTEMNTEAFF
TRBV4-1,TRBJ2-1,CASSQGVSSYNEQFF
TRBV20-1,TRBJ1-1,CSAVHRSLGTEAFF
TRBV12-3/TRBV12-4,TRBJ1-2,CASKGAANYGYTF
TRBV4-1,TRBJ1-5,CASSQEGWRQPQHF
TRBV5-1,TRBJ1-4,CASSVGQGWDEKLFF
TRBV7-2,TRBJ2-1,CASSSRTGGRYNEQFF
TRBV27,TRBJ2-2,CASSLSIPGRSGELFF
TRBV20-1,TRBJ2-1,CSARREEGPYNEQFF
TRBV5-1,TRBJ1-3,CASSLGRTAGNTIYF
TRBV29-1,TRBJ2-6,CSVPIASGANVLTF
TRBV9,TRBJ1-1,CASSVSQGALVEAFF
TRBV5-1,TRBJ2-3,CASSFLERATQYF